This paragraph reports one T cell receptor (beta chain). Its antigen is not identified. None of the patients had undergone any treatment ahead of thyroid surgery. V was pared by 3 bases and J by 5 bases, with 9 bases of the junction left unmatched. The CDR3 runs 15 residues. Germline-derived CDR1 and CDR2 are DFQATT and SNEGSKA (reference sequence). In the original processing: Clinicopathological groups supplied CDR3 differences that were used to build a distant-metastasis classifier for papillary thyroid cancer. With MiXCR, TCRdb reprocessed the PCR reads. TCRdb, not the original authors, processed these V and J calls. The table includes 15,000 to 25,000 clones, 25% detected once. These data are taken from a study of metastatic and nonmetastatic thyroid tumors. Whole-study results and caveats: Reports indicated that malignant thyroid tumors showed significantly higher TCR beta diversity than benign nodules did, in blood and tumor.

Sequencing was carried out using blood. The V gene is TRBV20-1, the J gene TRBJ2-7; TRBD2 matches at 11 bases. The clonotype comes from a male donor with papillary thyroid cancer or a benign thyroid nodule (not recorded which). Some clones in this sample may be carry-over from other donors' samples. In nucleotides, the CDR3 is TGCAGTGCTAGTACTAGCGGGGGTCCCAAAAACGAGCAGTACTTC. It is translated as CSASTSGGPKNEQYF.